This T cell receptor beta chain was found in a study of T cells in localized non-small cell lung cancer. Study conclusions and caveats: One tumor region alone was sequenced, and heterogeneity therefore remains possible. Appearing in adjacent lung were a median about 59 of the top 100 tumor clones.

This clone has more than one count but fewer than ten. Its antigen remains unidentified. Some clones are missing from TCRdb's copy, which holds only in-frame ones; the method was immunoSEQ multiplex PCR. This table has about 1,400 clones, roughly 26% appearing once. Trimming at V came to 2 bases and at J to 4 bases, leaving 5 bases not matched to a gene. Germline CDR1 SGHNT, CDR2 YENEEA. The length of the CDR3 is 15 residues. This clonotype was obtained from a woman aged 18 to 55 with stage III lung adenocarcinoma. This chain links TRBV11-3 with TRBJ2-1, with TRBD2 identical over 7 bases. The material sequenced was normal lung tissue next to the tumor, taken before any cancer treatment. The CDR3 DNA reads TGTGCCAGCAGCTTACTAGCGGTCCTATACAATGAGCAGTTCTTC. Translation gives CASSLLAVLYNEQFF.